In its sample, the clone carrying this T cell receptor (beta chain) was seen a few times. Its antigen is still unknown. Assay used: immunoSEQ multiplex PCR; TCRdb lists only in-frame clones, some missing. The sample carries over 60,000 clones, approximately 80% recorded once. The V gene's germline CDR1 is SNHLY and CDR2 FYNNEI. The CDR3 has 16 amino acids. V lost 6 bases to trimming and J lost 4 bases; unmatched junction nucleotides: 8. This sample is part of a study of memory CD4+ T cells and cytomegalovirus serostatus. Study details: Of the healthy Belgian adults, several were CMV seropositive and 24 seronegative.

Single viable CD3+CD4+CD8-CD45RO+ cells were sorted as the memory CD4+ T cells. Total CD4+ T cells were enriched by CD4 positive selection. Study observations and caveats: The CMV-associated TCR signature appears largely within the CD4+ memory repertoire. CMV serostatus prediction reached median AUC 0.95, or 0.91 with US-trained model.

Sequencing used memory CD4+ T cells from blood. The source is an adult in good health and CMV-seronegative. The rearrangement uses TRBV2 and TRBJ2-3; TRBD2 matches 12 bases. The CDR3: CASSQLAGGGADTQYF. The CDR3 DNA reads as TGTGCCAGCAGCCAACTAGCGGGGGGTGGGGCAGATACGCAGTATTTT.